The sequence of this T cell receptor (beta chain) was determined in a study of T cells in Graves' hyperthyroidism and ophthalmopathy. Study observations and caveats: Among thyroid clonotypes expanded above 0.001, most also appeared in blood.

Patients with uncontrolled infections, other autoimmune diseases, pregnancy or lactation were excluded. The source material, RNA transcripts, was used to amplify TCR beta CDR3 regions. HTBI primers were used for first-round RT-PCR of the TCR CDR3. TCRdb re-analysed the multiplex PCR reads in MiXCR, keeping a single row per CDR3 protein. The sample yields some 400,000 distinct CDR3 sequences, 13% seen once. This clonotype showed up many times. Its antigen remains unknown. Per germline, CDR1 MNHNS and CDR2 SASEGT. The CDR3 covers 15 residues. V shed 3 bases and J 11 bases; nucleotides not matched to a gene: 8.

This chain joins TRBV6-1 and TRBJ1-6, with 9 bases identical to TRBD1. Sequences were obtained from blood. This TCR came from a young man with Graves' hyperthyroidism that later progressed to Graves' ophthalmopathy. CDR3 loop: CASSDQGQGRTPLHF. The DNA for the CDR3 is TGTGCCAGCAGTGACCAGGGACAGGGTCGGACACCCCTCCACTTT.